This T cell receptor beta chain was sequenced in a study of neurological immune-mediated disorders. Study-wide results and limits: The most TCR clonal expansion was seen in HTLV-1-associated myelopathy, and the least was seen in multiple sclerosis, which fell below healthy controls.

This clonotype was detected only a few times. Its target is not known. Template-switch 5'RACE cDNA synthesis added a 10-nucleotide unique molecular identifier. Each sequencing run yielded over 170 million TCR-beta sequences from 15-18 subjects. In TCRdb, the 5' RACE reads were re-called with MiXCR into one record per CDR3 protein. This sample has about 51,000 distinct CDR3 sequences, with around 16% found just once. The TCR sequence derives from a man aged 60 to 75 in good health. Source material: PBMCs.

This CDR3 is CASSALGTDTQYF. The CDR3 DNA follows: TGTGCCAGCAGCGCGTTGGGCACAGATACGCAGTATTTT. The J gene is TRBJ2-3, the V gene TRBV14; D gene unclear. V was shortened by 5 bases and J by 1 base, with 7 bases between the two germline ends. Germline V gene sequence: CDR1 SGHDN, CDR2 FVKESK. CDR3 length: 13 residues.